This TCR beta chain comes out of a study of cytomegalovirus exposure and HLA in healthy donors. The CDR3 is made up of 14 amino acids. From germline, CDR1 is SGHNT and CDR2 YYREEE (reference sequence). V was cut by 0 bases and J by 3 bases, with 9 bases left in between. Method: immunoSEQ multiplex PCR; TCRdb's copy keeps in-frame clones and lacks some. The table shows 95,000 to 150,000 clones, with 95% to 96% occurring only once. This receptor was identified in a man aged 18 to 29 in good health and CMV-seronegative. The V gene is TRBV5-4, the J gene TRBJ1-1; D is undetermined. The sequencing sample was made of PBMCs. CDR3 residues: CASSLGRGDTEAFF. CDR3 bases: TGTGCCAGCAGCTTGGGGCGGGGAGACACTGAAGCTTTCTTT.